The rows below give T cell receptor beta chains drawn from one sample of a study of blood T cell repertoires in COVID-19. Repertoires were generated with immunoSEQ multiplex PCR, while TCRdb's copy carries only in-frame clones and drops some. The sample lists roughly 340,000 clones; about nine tenths were seen once. Material: peripheral blood. These receptors came from a woman aged 45 to 65 with COVID-19, enrolled during active disease. The CDR3 runs from the conserved cysteine through the conserved F or W. The D gene is left open where the match is weak. The listing skips clone size in some rows; elsewhere it reads once, few, many or a size class.

d_gene: TRBD1; abundance: -; j_gene: TRBJ2-2; v_gene: TRBV7-2; CDR3aa: CASSLGGYRGQNGELFF; CDR3nt: TGTGCCAGCAGCTTAGGAGGGTACAGGGGACAGAACGGGGAGCTGTTTTTT
d_gene: TRBD1; abundance: -; j_gene: TRBJ1-1; v_gene: TRBV19; CDR3aa: CASSIRGSRGLIIPPFF; CDR3nt: TGTGCCAGTAGTATCAGGGGGAGTCGGGGACTGATTATTCCCCCTTTCTTT
d_gene: -; abundance: once; j_gene: TRBJ1-1; v_gene: TRBV3-1/TRBV3-2; CDR3aa: CASSQEGQGQNTEAFF; CDR3nt: TGTGCCAGCAGCCAAGAGGGGCAGGGGCAGAACACTGAAGCTTTCTTT
d_gene: -; abundance: -; j_gene: TRBJ1-2; v_gene: TRBV29-1; CDR3aa: CSVERQIYGYTF; CDR3nt: TGCAGCGTTGAGCGACAGATCTATGGCTACACCTTC
d_gene: -; abundance: -; j_gene: TRBJ1-1; v_gene: TRBV7-8; CDR3aa: CASSPLPQANTEAFF; CDR3nt: TGTGCCAGCAGTCCCCTGCCTCAAGCGAACACTGAAGCTTTCTTT
d_gene: -; abundance: -; j_gene: TRBJ1-2; v_gene: TRBV5-5; CDR3aa: CASSLYSYYGYTF; CDR3nt: TGTGCCAGCAGCTTGTACAGTTACTATGGCTACACCTTC
d_gene: -; abundance: -; j_gene: TRBJ2-5; v_gene: TRBV3-1/TRBV3-2; CDR3aa: CASSQVLATQYF; CDR3nt: TGTGCCAGCAGCCAAGTGTTGGCGACCCAGTACTTC
d_gene: -; abundance: -; j_gene: TRBJ1-3; v_gene: TRBV24-1; CDR3aa: CATSDPRGSGNTIYF; CDR3nt: TGTGCCACCAGTGACCCGAGGGGGTCTGGAAACACCATATATTTT
d_gene: TRBD1; abundance: -; j_gene: TRBJ2-7; v_gene: TRBV6-1; CDR3aa: CASSDMTGGSYEQYF; CDR3nt: TGTGCCAGCAGTGATATGACAGGGGGAAGCTACGAGCAGTACTTC
d_gene: -; abundance: -; j_gene: TRBJ2-3; v_gene: TRBV9; CDR3aa: CASSVASTDTQYF; CDR3nt: TGTGCCAGCAGCGTAGCAAGCACAGATACGCAGTATTTT
d_gene: TRBD2; abundance: once; j_gene: TRBJ2-7; v_gene: TRBV5-1; CDR3aa: CASNPLAGSSYEQYF; CDR3nt: TGCGCCAGCAACCCTCTAGCGGGGAGCTCCTACGAGCAGTACTTC
d_gene: -; abundance: -; j_gene: TRBJ1-5; v_gene: TRBV27; CDR3aa: CASSLEPTRGQPQHF; CDR3nt: TGTGCCAGCTCTTTGGAACCTACCCGAGGTCAGCCCCAGCATTTT
d_gene: -; abundance: -; j_gene: TRBJ1-4; v_gene: TRBV7-3; CDR3aa: CASSLRPEEKLFF; CDR3nt: TGTGCCAGCAGCTTAAGACCGGAGGAAAAACTGTTTTTT
d_gene: TRBD1; abundance: -; j_gene: TRBJ1-5; v_gene: TRBV2; CDR3aa: CASSGGTGATVFNQPQHF; CDR3nt: TGTGCCAGCTCAGGCGGGACAGGGGCTACGGTTTTCAATCAGCCCCAGCATTTT